These T cell receptor beta chains were read from a single sample in a study of preoperative IRX-2 immunotherapy in early breast cancer. Here immunoSEQ multiplex PCR was the method, and the copy in TCRdb shows in-frame clones only, minus some. The data contain 32,000 or so clones, 75% to 90% of them singletons. The sample consisted of lymph node tissue, taken from a patient treated with IRX-2 immunotherapy. The receptors were sampled from a human donor with breast cancer. CDR3s leave out the opening cysteine and the closing phenylalanine or tryptophan. Clone size is not always given. Where it is, it says once, few, many or a class for expanded clones.

size	V	CDR3
NA	TRBV10-2	ASSTMPGASTDTQY
NA	TRBV6-8	ASSYVGLVHEQY
NA	TRBV6-8	AISGGAETGELF
NA	TRBV30	ACQGENEDQPQH
NA	TRBV6-8	ATSPSSPVYNEQF
NA	TRBV5-1	ASSFSGDATDTQY
medium-sized	TRBV14	ASSQGAVRLRETQY
NA	TRBV15	ATSREAGTYEQY
NA	TRBV19	ASSTTLAGVHNEQF
NA	TRBV11-3	ASSLGLVNSPLH
NA	TRBV4-1	ASSQGGLAGDTQY
NA	TRBV19	ASSRREDTGELF
NA	TRBV28	ASSLRLYNEQF
NA	TRBV11-3	ASSHGLAGVEQY
NA	TRBV29-1	SVEQGRHYEQY
NA	TRBV28	ASSPSWAVYNEQF
few	TRBV18	ASSSRSGTVNTEAF
NA	TRBV5-1	ASSLGPGQGGIQY
NA	TRBV1	ASSQDGGNSGELF
NA	TRBV18	ASSQQGAYEQY
NA	TRBV6-7	ASSEGEGLGAF
NA	TRBV28	ASSLWTGGAGQPQH
NA	TRBV5-1	ASSLEGDPRQPQH
NA	TRBV29-1	SVLGRGNTGELF
NA	TRBV28	ASSPSWGAQY
NA	TRBV19	ASRTSGRVNEQF
NA	TRBV18	ASSLVPGSTNEKLF
NA	TRBV28	ASSNDDRDYEQY
NA	TRBV25-1	ASSRWQGDYNEQF
once	TRBV18	ASSHPDGGALSTDTQY
NA	TRBV18	ASSQRTGRDTEAF
NA	TRBV4-2	ASSQGTNQPQH
NA	TRBV7-5	ASSASGEAYEQY
NA	TRBV28	ASSSSGGGSYNEQF
NA	TRBV19	ASSIEGNTEAF
once	TRBV19	ASSRQGSSQPQH
NA	TRBV6-8	ASSSSRDSYSNQPQH
NA	TRBV6-7	ASSYSRERLAGNTGELF
NA	TRBV19	ASSIPGLSYEQY
NA	TRBV30	ASSLPNTEAF
NA	TRBV6-7	ASSYRQAGGAKNIQY
NA	TRBV29-1	SVLGGGRYEQY
NA	TRBV11-1	ASSLGIGVGDTEAF
NA	TRBV18	ASSLKRGEQF
NA	TRBV15	ATSRDIGDSYEQY
NA	TRBV6-8	ASMRGKGYEQY
NA	TRBV14	ASSQGGVWEYNSPLH
NA	TRBV6-8	ASEGGISNEQF
NA	TRBV11-3	ASSPWGVGPYRQY